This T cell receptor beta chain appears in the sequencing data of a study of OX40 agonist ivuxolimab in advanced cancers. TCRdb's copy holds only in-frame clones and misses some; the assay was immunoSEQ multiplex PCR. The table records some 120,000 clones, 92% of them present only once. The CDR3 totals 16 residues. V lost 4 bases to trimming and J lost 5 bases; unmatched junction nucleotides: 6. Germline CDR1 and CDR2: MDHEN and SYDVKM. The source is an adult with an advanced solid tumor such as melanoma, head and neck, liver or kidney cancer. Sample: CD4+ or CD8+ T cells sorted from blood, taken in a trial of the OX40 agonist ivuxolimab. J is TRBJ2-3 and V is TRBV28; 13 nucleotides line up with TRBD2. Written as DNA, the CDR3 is TGTGCCAGCAGTTCCTGGACTAGCGGGAGAAAAGATACGCAGTATTTT. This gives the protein CASSSWTSGRKDTQYF. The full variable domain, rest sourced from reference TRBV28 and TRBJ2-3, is DVKVTQSSRYLVKRTGEKVFLECVQDMDHENMFWYRQDPGLGLRLIYFSYDVKMKEKGDIPEGYSVSREKKERFSLILESASTNQTSMYLCASSSWTSGRKDTQYFGPGTRLTVL.